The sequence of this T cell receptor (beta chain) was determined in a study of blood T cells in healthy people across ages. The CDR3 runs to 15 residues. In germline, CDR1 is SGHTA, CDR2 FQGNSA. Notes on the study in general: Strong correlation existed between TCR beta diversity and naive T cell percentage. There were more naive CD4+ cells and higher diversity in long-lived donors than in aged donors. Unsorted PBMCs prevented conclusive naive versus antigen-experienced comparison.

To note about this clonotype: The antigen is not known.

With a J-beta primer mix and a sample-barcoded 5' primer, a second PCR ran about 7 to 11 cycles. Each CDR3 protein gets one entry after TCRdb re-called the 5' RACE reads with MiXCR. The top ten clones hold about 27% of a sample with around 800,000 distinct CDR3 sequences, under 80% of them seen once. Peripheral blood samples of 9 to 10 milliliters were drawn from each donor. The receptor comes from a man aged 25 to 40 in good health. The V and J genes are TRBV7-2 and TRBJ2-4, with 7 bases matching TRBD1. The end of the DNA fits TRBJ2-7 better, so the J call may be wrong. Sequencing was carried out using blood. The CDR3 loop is CASSLAQAGGYEQYF. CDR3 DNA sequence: TGTGCCAGCAGCTTAGCACAGGCAGGGGGATACGAGCAGTACTTC.